The T cell receptor (beta chain) under discussion was sequenced for a study of blood T cell repertoires in COVID-19. In the study overall: Samples came from the United States, Italy and Spain, spanning acute and convalescent COVID-19.

The V end was cut by 1 base, the J end by 4 bases, with 10 bases between. In germline, CDR1 is SGHAT, CDR2 FQNNGV. The CDR3 contains 14 residues. Seattle enrolled patients during active infection and tracked them longitudinally. Per the study methods: Amplification with reference gene primers provided the estimates of nucleated cell counts. Using immunoSEQ multiplex PCR, the repertoire was profiled, and TCRdb retains in-frame clones only, with some absent. V, J and clone size derive from that table, while D and trimming were established from the DNA sequence. This table has approximately 180,000 clones, roughly 76% appearing once.

The sample consisted of peripheral blood. This clonotype was obtained from a woman older than 75 with COVID-19, enrolled during active disease. The V gene is TRBV11-2, the J gene TRBJ1-2; D gene uncertain. This chain's CDR3 is CASSLGEGSYGYTF. In DNA, the CDR3 is TGTGCCAGCAGCTTAGGGGAAGGGAGCTATGGCTACACCTTC.